This TCR beta chain derives from a study of identical twins. General study results and limits: Out-of-frame beta chain sequences displayed weaker excess sharing between twins.

Remarks on this clonotype: Its antigen is as yet unknown.

From the 5' RACE reads, TCRdb called clonotypes with MiXCR, one entry per CDR3 protein. The table has 700,000 or so distinct CDR3 sequences, around 21% seen once. The CDR3 is made up of 13 amino acids. Germline CDR1 is DFQATT and CDR2 is SNEGSKA (reference sequence). The V end lost 4 bases, the J end lost 0 bases, and 7 bases lay between the germline ends. The data were also submitted as part of a second study, on T cells expressing NK-cell markers. This second study says: HCMV specificity of the expanded NKG2C+ T cell clones was not established.

Source material: PBMCs. This rearrangement joins TRBV20-1 to TRBJ2-4, with a tentative D call TRBD1 (5 bases). The TCR comes from a woman between 18 and 29 years old in good health. CDR3 amino acids: CSATQVAKNIQYF. The CDR3 region has the DNA TGCAGTGCTACACAGGTAGCCAAAAACATTCAGTACTTC.